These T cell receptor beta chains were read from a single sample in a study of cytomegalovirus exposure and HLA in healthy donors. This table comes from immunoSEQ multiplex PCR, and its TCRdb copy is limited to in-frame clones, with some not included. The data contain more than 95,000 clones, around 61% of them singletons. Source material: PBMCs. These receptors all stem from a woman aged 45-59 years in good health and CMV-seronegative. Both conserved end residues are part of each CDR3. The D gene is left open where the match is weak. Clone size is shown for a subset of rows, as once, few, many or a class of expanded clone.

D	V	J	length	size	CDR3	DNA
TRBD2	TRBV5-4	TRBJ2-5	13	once	CASSPPGGETQYF	TGTGCCAGCAGCCCCCCGGGGGGGGAGACCCAGTACTTC
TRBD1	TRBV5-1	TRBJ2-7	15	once	CASSPRQGTSYEQYF	TGCGCCAGCAGCCCAAGACAGGGGACGTCCTACGAGCAGTACTTC
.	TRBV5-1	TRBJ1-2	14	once	CASSLGTEIYGYTF	TGCGCCAGCAGCTTGGGGACTGAGATCTATGGCTACACCTTC
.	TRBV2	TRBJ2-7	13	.	CASGRGGWYEQYF	TGTGCCAGCGGGCGCGGGGGCTGGTACGAGCAGTACTTC
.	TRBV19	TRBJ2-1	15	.	CASSPLAGSYNEQFF	TGTGCCAGTAGTCCTCTGGCTGGCTCCTACAATGAGCAGTTCTTC
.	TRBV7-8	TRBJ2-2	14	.	CASSLILNTGELFF	TGTGCCAGCAGCTTAATCTTAAACACCGGGGAGCTGTTTTTT
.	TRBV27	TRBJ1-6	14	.	CAIRDTPYNSPLHF	TGTGCCATCCGGGACACCCCCTATAATTCACCCCTCCACTTT
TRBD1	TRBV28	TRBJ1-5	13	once	CASGQDSGQPQHF	TGTGCCAGCGGACAGGATAGTGGTCAGCCCCAGCATTTT
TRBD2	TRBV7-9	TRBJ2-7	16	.	CASSLFEGLAFYEQYF	TGTGCCAGCAGCCTCTTTGAAGGACTAGCGTTCTACGAGCAGTACTTC
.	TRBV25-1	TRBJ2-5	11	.	CASRAGKTQYF	TGTGCCAGCAGGGCGGGGAAGACCCAGTACTTC
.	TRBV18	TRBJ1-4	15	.	CASSPPSQGNEKLFF	TGTGCCAGCTCACCACCATCGCAGGGGAATGAAAAACTGTTTTTT
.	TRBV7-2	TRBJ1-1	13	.	CASSLEGTTEAFF	TGTGCCAGCAGCTTGGAGGGGACCACTGAAGCTTTCTTT
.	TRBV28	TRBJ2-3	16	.	CASRPSSARSTDTQYF	TGTGCCAGCAGACCGTCTAGCGCACGTAGCACAGATACGCAGTATTTT
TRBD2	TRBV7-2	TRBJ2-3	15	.	CASSFEPSGGRTQYF	TGTGCCAGCAGCTTCGAGCCTAGCGGGGGACGAACGCAGTATTTT
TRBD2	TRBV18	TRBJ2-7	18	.	CASSPPGGRVGRWYEQYF	TGTGCCAGCTCACCACCTGGCGGGAGGGTCGGAAGGTGGTACGAGCAGTACTTC
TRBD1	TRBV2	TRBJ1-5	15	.	CASSELPGGMQPQHF	TGTGCCAGCAGTGAATTGCCAGGGGGCATGCAGCCCCAGCATTTT
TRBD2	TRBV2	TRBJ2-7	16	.	CASSESSLAGAYEQYF	TGTGCCAGCAGTGAAAGTAGCCTAGCGGGGGCATACGAGCAGTACTTC
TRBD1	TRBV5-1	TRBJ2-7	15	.	CASSVGTGGVYEQYF	TGCGCCAGCAGCGTTGGGACAGGGGGGGTCTACGAGCAGTACTTC
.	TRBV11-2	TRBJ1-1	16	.	CASSLTWSQRYTEAFF	TGTGCCAGCAGCTTAACGTGGTCTCAGCGGTACACTGAAGCTTTCTTT
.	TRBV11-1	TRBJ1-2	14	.	CASSLVPGSYGYTF	TGTGCCAGCAGCTTAGTCCCGGGTTCCTATGGCTACACCTTC
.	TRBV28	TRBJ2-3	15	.	CASSIQGFGTDTQYF	TGTGCCAGCAGTATACAGGGTTTTGGCACAGATACGCAGTATTTT
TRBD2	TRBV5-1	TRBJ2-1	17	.	CASSLVLTGGTGNEQFF	TGCGCCAGCAGCTTGGTCCTGACGGGAGGGACGGGCAATGAGCAGTTCTTC
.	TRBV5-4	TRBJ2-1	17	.	CASSLSGRLSSYNEQFF	TGTGCCAGCAGCCTGAGTGGGCGTCTGAGCTCCTACAATGAGCAGTTCTTC
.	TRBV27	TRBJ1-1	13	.	CASSLQRSLEAFF	TGTGCCAGCAGTTTACAGCGAAGCCTGGAAGCTTTCTTT
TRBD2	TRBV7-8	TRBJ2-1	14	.	CASTRLAAYNEQFF	TGTGCCAGTACGAGACTAGCGGCCTACAATGAGCAGTTCTTC
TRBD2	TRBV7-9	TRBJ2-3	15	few	CASSSERGGKDTQYF	TGTGCCAGCAGCTCGGAGCGGGGGGGCAAAGATACGCAGTATTTT
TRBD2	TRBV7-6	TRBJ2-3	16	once	CASSLGTSGFTDTQYF	TGTGCCAGCAGCTTGGGGACTAGCGGGTTCACAGATACGCAGTATTTT
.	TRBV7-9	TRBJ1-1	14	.	CASSLGSMNTEAFF	TGTGCCAGCAGCCTGGGCTCGATGAACACTGAAGCTTTCTTT
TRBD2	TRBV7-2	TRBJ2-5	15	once	CASSGGSGRGETQYF	TGTGCCAGCAGCGGGGGTAGCGGGAGGGGCGAGACCCAGTACTTC
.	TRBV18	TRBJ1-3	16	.	CASSPTPNHSGNTIYF	TGTGCCAGCTCACCAACTCCCAACCACTCTGGAAACACCATATATTTT
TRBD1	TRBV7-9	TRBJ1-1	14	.	CASSSRTGRTEAFF	TGTGCCAGCAGCAGTCGGACAGGGAGGACTGAAGCTTTCTTT
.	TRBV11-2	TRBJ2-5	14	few	CASSWRPVQETQYF	TGTGCCAGCAGCTGGAGGCCCGTTCAAGAGACCCAGTACTTC
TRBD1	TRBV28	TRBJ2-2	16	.	CASSLPGQGAVGELFF	TGTGCCAGCAGTCTTCCGGGACAGGGGGCTGTCGGGGAGCTGTTTTTT
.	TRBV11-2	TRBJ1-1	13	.	CASRTPRDTEAFF	TGTGCCAGCAGAACCCCCAGGGACACTGAAGCTTTCTTT
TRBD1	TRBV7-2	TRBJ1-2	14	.	CASSSGQGEYGYTF	TGTGCCAGCAGTTCGGGACAGGGAGAGTATGGCTACACCTTC
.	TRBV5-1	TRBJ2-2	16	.	CASRLMPGQNTGELFF	TGCGCCAGCAGACTTATGCCGGGACAAAACACCGGGGAGCTGTTTTTT
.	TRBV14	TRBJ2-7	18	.	CASSHHRSTGLKFYEQYF	TGTGCCAGCAGCCACCACCGGTCCACAGGACTAAAATTCTACGAGCAGTACTTC
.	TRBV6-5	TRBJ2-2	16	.	CASSYRASRYTGELFF	TGTGCCAGCAGTTACCGGGCTAGCCGGTACACCGGGGAGCTGTTTTTT
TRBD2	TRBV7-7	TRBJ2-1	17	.	CASSEMAAGGLQNEQFF	TGTGCTAGCAGCGAAATGGCAGCGGGGGGGCTTCAAAATGAGCAGTTCTTC
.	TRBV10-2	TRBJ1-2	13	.	CATAFTAGRLYTF	TGCGCCACCGCCTTCACCGCAGGTCGCCTCTACACCTTC
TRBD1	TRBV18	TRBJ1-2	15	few	CASSPPGQGFRGYTF	TGTGCCAGCTCACCACCGGGACAGGGATTTCGGGGCTACACCTTC
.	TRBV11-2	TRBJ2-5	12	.	CASSPPGETQYF	TGTGCCAGCAGTCCACCCGGGGAGACCCAGTACTTC
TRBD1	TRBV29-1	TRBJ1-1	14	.	CSAKSGTGRTEAFF	TGCAGCGCCAAAAGCGGGACAGGTCGTACTGAAGCTTTCTTT
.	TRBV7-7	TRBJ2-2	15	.	CASSQEGINTGELFF	TGTGCCAGCAGCCAGGAGGGCATAAACACCGGGGAGCTGTTTTTT